This T cell receptor beta chain stems from a study of T cell responses to AZD1222 COVID-19 vaccine. Study-level results: Once two AZD1222 doses were given, Spike-specific TCR breadth and depth went up. A mostly white British donor set with more females was recruited, and clonal diversity was possibly underestimated. A reported finding is that nearly half of spike-specific TCRs target unmutated variant regions.

The protocol was immunoSEQ multiplex PCR, while the TCRdb copy is restricted to in-frame clones and leaves out a portion. This repertoire shows under 75,000 clones, roughly 87% found once; its top ten account for approximately 15%. This CDR3 is built from 13 residues. Unmatched junction bases numbered 5, after V lost 6 bases and J lost 3 bases. Germline assignment: CDR1 MDHEN and CDR2 SYDVKM. Concerning this clone itself: Its antigen remains unknown.

This sample comprised peripheral blood, obtained on day 0 of AZD1222 vaccination. This receptor was identified in an adult in good health. V gene TRBV28 combines with J gene TRBJ2-7; 7 nucleotides match TRBD1. CDR3 in DNA: TGTGCCAGCAGAGGGCAGGGGGACTACGAGCAGTACTTC. Translated, it gives CASRGQGDYEQYF. Full variable domain (outside the CDR3, taken from reference TRBV28 and TRBJ2-7): DVKVTQSSRYLVKRTGEKVFLECVQDMDHENMFWYRQDPGLGLRLIYFSYDVKMKEKGDIPEGYSVSREKKERFSLILESASTNQTSMYLCASRGQGDYEQYFGPGTRLTVT.